A single sample is the source of the 21 T cell receptor beta chains below, sequenced in a study of somatic mutations in cytotoxic T cells in rheumatoid arthritis. Profiled with immunoSEQ multiplex PCR; TCRdb holds only in-frame clones, not every one. The sample yields 9,000 to 15,000 clones, about 68% seen once. The sequencing sample was made of CD8+ T cells sorted from blood. Receptors were obtained from a man between 65 and 85 years old in good health.

The chain recombines TRBV6-4 with TRBJ2-1; 9 bases line up with TRBD2. This CDR3 is 15 amino acids long. The germline CDR1 and CDR2 sequences are MRHNA and SNTAGT. V shed 0 bases, J shed 3 bases, and the junction held 0 bases outside the gene matches. The CDR3 protein is CASSDSSGSYNEQFF. In DNA form, the CDR3 reads TGTGCCAGCAGTGACTCTAGCGGGAGCTACAATGAGCAGTTCTTC.

The chain combines TRBV19 with TRBJ2-3; 7 bases line up with TRBD2. This CDR3 contains 15 residues. Unmatched junction bases numbered 8, after V lost 6 bases and J lost 2 bases. Germline CDR1 LNHDA, CDR2 SQIVND (reference sequence). The CDR3 region has the DNA TGTGCCAGTAGAGCGGCTAGCGGTTCCACAGATACGCAGTATTTT. Its translation is CASRAASGSTDTQYF.

The chain has TRBV9 and TRBJ2-1, with 12 nucleotides matching TRBD2. Germline lookup yields CDR1 SGDLS and CDR2 YYNGEE. V lost 1 base, J lost 0 bases, and 2 bases stayed unmatched. This CDR3 region has 17 residues. In DNA, the CDR3 is TGTGCCAGCAGCGTAAAACTAGCGGGAGGCTCCTACAATGAGCAGTTCTTC. Translation: CASSVKLAGGSYNEQFF.

The gene calls are TRBV2 and TRBJ1-4; TRBD1 matches 9 bases. CDR3 length: 18 amino acids. Per germline, CDR1 SNHLY and CDR2 FYNNEI. V trimming: 3 bases; J trimming: 4 bases; junction bases outside the gene matches: 12. The CDR3 DNA sequence: TGTGCCAGCAGTGACCCCCCGAACAGGGGGCGTATTAATGAAAAACTGTTTTTT. Translated: CASSDPPNRGRINEKLFF.

CDR3 in amino acids: CASRSGTGNTEAFF. The CDR3 nucleotides read TGTGCCAGCAGATCCGGGACAGGGAACACTGAAGCTTTCTTT. This rearrangement joins TRBV5-8 to TRBJ1-1; 8 nucleotides line up with TRBD1. This CDR3 contains 14 residues. Germline trimming cut 5 bases from V and 1 base from J; bases unmatched to any gene: 4. Germline values: CDR1 SGHTS, CDR2 YDEGEE.

This clone has a handful of counts. This chain links TRBV6-4 with TRBJ2-1; 11 positions match TRBD2. CDR1 and CDR2 from the germline V gene are MRHNA and SNTAGT. This CDR3 has 15 residues. Trimming took 3 bases from V and 7 from J; bases not matched to a gene: 5. The CDR3 loop reads CASSEASGRSNEQFF. The DNA for the CDR3 is TGTGCCAGCAGTGAAGCTAGCGGGAGGAGTAATGAGCAGTTCTTC.

This chain joins TRBV10-3 and TRBJ2-5; D possibly matches TRBD1 or TRBD2 (6 bases each). In germline, CDR1 is ENHRY, CDR2 SYGVKD. The CDR3 sequence is 16 residues long. Trimming left V 2 bases short and J 2 bases short, with 15 bases between. CDR3 nucleotide sequence: TGTGCCATCAGTGAGCAACAGAGGGGGGTGCAAGAGACCCAGTACTTC. Amino acids: CAISEQQRGVQETQYF.

This clone was picked up a small number of times. The J gene is TRBJ1-2, the V gene TRBV4-3; no clear D. Trimming removed 4 bases from V and 7 bases from J, with 19 bases in between. The CDR3 contains 15 residues. Germline V lookup: CDR1 LGHNA, CDR2 YSLEER. CDR3 DNA: TGCGCCAGCAGCCTCGGCAACGGAGCGCTCCCTGGCTACACCTTC. Its translation: CASSLGNGALPGYTF.

By its share, this clone is medium-sized (0.01 to 0.1%). The genes are TRBV5-1 and TRBJ1-1; D is perhaps TRBD1 (6 bases). V was shortened by 4 bases and J by 6 bases, with 16 bases between the two germline ends. This CDR3 region has 14 residues. From germline, CDR1 is SGHRS and CDR2 YFSETQ. CDR3: CASSPGRGSAEAFF. DNA for the CDR3: TGCGCCAGCAGCCCCGGGAGGGGGTCCGCTGAAGCTTTCTTT.

This rearrangement joins TRBV6-5 to TRBJ2-5, with D tentatively TRBD1 or TRBD2 (5 bases each). The DNA matches TRBJ2-7 better at its end, which makes the J call doubtful. CDR3 length: 14 residues. The V gene's germline CDR1 is MNHEY and CDR2 SVGAGI. CDR3 sequence (DNA): TGTGCCAGCAGTTACGATGGGGACGGCTACGAGCAGTACTTC. It is translated as CASSYDGDGYEQYF.

The chain recombines TRBV27 with TRBJ2-1, with 10 positions matching TRBD2. The CDR3 is 16 residues long. The trim removed 5 bases at V and 2 bases at J, leaving 6 bases unmatched. Germline CDR1 MNHEY, CDR2 SMNVEV (reference sequence). In DNA, the CDR3 is TGTGCCAGCAGTACAACTAGCGGGGTTACCTACAATGAGCAGTTCTTC. Protein product: CASSTTSGVTYNEQFF.

This rearrangement joins TRBV25-1 to TRBJ1-1, with TRBD1 identical over 8 bases. The CDR3 runs to 15 residues. J lost 5 bases, V lost 5 bases, and 10 bases had no gene match. The germline V gene has CDR1 MGHDK and CDR2 SYGVNS. CDR3 bases: TGTGCCAGCAGTCCCCAGGGGGCTTCAGGAACTGAAGCTTTCTTT. Amino acids: CASSPQGASGTEAFF.

The chain links TRBV5-1 to TRBJ2-5; 8 nucleotides line up with TRBD1. Germline V CDR1 and CDR2: SGHRS, YFSETQ. The CDR3 is 15 amino acids. V shed 2 bases, J shed 5 bases, and the junction held 8 bases outside the gene matches. The CDR3 bases are TGCGCCAGCAGCTTCGGGCAGGGGGCATGGGAGACCCAGTACTTC. Residues: CASSFGQGAWETQYF.

The table lists this clone with a count of one. The CDR3 reads CASSQGGAGGPGENTQYF. The CDR3, as DNA: TGTGCCAGCAGCCAAGGGGGAGCGGGAGGGCCGGGGGAGAATACGCAGTATTTT. The V gene is TRBV4-2, the J gene TRBJ2-3; TRBD2 aligns across 10 bases. Germline V gene sequence: CDR1 LGHNA, CDR2 YNFKEQ. The trim removed 1 base at V and 7 bases at J, leaving 14 bases unmatched. This CDR3 has 18 amino acids.

The CDR3: CASSEWDSFSSYNEQFF. CDR3 DNA: TGCGCCAGCAGCGAATGGGACAGCTTTAGCTCCTACAATGAGCAGTTCTTC. The V call is TRBV5-1, the J call TRBJ2-1; 7 bases agree with TRBD1. Germline CDR1 and CDR2: SGHRS and YFSETQ. Trimming at V came to 4 bases and at J to 0 bases, leaving 10 bases not matched to a gene. This CDR3 has 17 residues. Full variable domain (outside the CDR3, taken from reference TRBV5-1 and TRBJ2-1): KAGVTQTPRYLIKTRGQQVTLSCSPISGHRSVSWYQQTPGQGLQFLFEYFSETQRNKGNFPGRFSGRQFSNSRSEMNVSTLELGDSALYLCASSEWDSFSSYNEQFFGPGTRLTVL.

Here the CDR3 reads CASSLDRDSTYEQYF. The DNA for the CDR3 is TGCGCCAGCAGCCTGGATCGGGACAGTACCTACGAGCAGTACTTC. V usage is TRBV5-1 and J usage is TRBJ2-7, with 7 bases fitting TRBD1. The CDR3 is 15 amino acids. V dropped 4 bases and J dropped 2; count of bases not matched to a gene: 9. Germline CDR1 SGHRS, CDR2 YFSETQ.

A remark on this clone: The sample contains more than one DNA sequence encoding this CDR3. V usage is TRBV6-5 and J usage is TRBJ2-5, with unresolved D. The V end lost 2 bases, the J end lost 5 bases, and 3 bases lay between the germline ends. The CDR3 loop spans 11 amino acids. CDR1 and CDR2 (germline): MNHEY, SVGAGI. CDR3 nucleotides: TGTGCCAGCAGTTACGGGGAGACCCAGTACTTC. Residues: CASSYGETQYF.

The genes are TRBV5-8 and TRBJ2-7; 7 nucleotides line up with TRBD2. After removal of 4 bases from V and 1 base from J, the junction contained 2 bases not matched to a gene. The CDR3 spans 13 residues. Germline V gene sequence: CDR1 SGHTS, CDR2 YDEGEE. The CDR3: CASSAGLSYEQYF. The CDR3 coding sequence is TGTGCCAGCAGCGCGGGACTATCCTACGAGCAGTACTTC.

This clone was observed a single time. In nucleotides, the CDR3 is TGTGCCAGCAGGGGGGGACAGGATCTCTACGAGCAGTACTTC. It yields the protein CASRGGQDLYEQYF. The chain combines TRBV5-5 with TRBJ2-7; TRBD1 agrees at 8 bases. J lost 3 bases, V lost 5 bases, and 7 bases had no gene match. CDR3 length equals 14 residues. Germline V CDR1 and CDR2: SGHKS, YYEKEE (reference sequence).

This chain links TRBV18 with TRBJ2-7, with D perhaps being TRBD1 or TRBD2 (5 bases each). This CDR3 contains 14 residues. V shed 4 bases and J shed 5 bases, with 15 bases lying between them. CDR1 is KGHSH, CDR2 LQKENI, per germline. CDR3 protein: CASSLARGANEQYF. The CDR3 coding sequence is TGTGCCAGCTCACTCGCCCGAGGGGCGAACGAGCAGTACTTC.

This clone has a handful of counts. The gene calls are TRBV6-1 and TRBJ2-1, with 9 bases fitting TRBD2. The germline CDR1 and CDR2 sequences are MNHNS and SASEGT. CDR3 length equals 15 residues. V lost 2 bases to trimming and J lost 4 bases; unmatched junction nucleotides: 3. The CDR3 here is CASSELSGGYNEQFF. The CDR3 DNA reads TGTGCCAGCAGTGAACTGAGCGGGGGGTACAATGAGCAGTTCTTC.